Shown below are 2 T cell receptor beta chains from a single sample sequenced in a study of low-dose radiotherapy and immunotherapy resistance in tumors. The authors amplified TCRs for 20 PCR cycles with a constant-region primer and a V-primer adapter. TCRdb processed the reads anew with MiXCR; each CDR3 protein has one entry. The table shows over 50,000 distinct CDR3 sequences, with roughly 31% occurring only once. Regarding time point: after trial treatment. Treatment here: LDRT plus nivolumab, ipilimumab, low-dose cyclophosphamide and aspirin (RACIN trial). The sequenced sample was PBMCs, obtained after low-dose radiotherapy plus immunotherapy. These receptors came from a male donor with rectosigmoid adenocarcinoma.

This clonotype appeared a single time. The gene calls are TRBV2 and TRBJ2-3; no reliable D call. V lost 4 bases and J 4 bases, leaving 12 bases between the germline ends. Germline V lookup: CDR1 SNHLY, CDR2 FYNNEI. The CDR3 runs 14 residues. This CDR3 reads CASSVGLPPDTQYF. Here the CDR3 DNA reads TGTGCCAGCAGTGTTGGGCTGCCCCCAGATACGCAGTATTTT. Variable domain in full (rest from reference TRBV2 and TRBJ2-3): EPEVTQTPSHQVTQMGQEVILRCVPISNHLYFYWYRQILGQKVEFLVSFYNNEISEKSEIFDDQFSVERPDGSNFTLKIRSTKLEDSAMYFCASSVGLPPDTQYFGPGTRLTVL.

This clonotype appeared many times. This chain links TRBV3-1 with TRBJ2-5; D not certain. There are 11 residues in the CDR3. Germline V gene lookup returns CDR1 LGHDT and CDR2 YNNKEL (reference sequence). V dropped 3 bases and J dropped 6 bases, with 5 bases sitting between them. The DNA of the CDR3 is TGTGCCAGCAGCCAGACGAAGACCCAGTACTTC. Translating it yields CASSQTKTQYF.